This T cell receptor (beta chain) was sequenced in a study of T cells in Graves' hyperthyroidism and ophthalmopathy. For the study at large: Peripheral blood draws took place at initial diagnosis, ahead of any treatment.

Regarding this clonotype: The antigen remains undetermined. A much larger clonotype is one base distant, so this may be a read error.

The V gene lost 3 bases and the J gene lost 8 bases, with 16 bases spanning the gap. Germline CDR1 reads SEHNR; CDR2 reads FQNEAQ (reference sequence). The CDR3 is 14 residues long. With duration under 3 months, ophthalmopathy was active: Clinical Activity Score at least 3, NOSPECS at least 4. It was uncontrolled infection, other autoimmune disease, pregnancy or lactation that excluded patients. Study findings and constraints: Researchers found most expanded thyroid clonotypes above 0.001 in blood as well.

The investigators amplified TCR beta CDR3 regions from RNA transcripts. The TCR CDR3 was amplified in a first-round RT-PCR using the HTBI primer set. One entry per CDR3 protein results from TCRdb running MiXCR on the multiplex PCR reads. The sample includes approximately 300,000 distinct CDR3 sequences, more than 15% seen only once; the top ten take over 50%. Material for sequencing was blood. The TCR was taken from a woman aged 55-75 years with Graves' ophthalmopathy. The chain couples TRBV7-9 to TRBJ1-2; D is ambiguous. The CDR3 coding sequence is TGTGCCAGCAGCTTCGCCGGGCGTCGCAGCGGCTACACCTTC. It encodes CASSFAGRRSGYTF.